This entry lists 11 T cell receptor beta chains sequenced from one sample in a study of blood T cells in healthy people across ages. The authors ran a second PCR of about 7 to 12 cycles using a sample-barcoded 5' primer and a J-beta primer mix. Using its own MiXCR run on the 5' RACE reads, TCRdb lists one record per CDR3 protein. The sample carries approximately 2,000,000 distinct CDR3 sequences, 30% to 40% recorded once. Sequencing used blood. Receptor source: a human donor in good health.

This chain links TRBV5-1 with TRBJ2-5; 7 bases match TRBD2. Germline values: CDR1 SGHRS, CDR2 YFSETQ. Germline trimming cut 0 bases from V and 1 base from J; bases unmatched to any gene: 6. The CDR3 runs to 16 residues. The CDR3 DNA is TGCGCCAGCAGCTTGGGGGCCGGACTAGTCCAAGAGACCCAGTACTTC. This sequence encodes CASSLGAGLVQETQYF.

As DNA, the CDR3 is TGCGCCAGCAGCTTGGGGCAGCCCAAGACCCAGTACTTC. Encoded protein: CASSLGQPKTQYF. The V and J genes are TRBV5-1 and TRBJ2-5; D ambiguous. The length of the CDR3 is 13 residues. Germline CDR1 reads SGHRS; CDR2 reads YFSETQ. V gave up 0 bases and J gave up 6 bases, with 9 bases separating them.

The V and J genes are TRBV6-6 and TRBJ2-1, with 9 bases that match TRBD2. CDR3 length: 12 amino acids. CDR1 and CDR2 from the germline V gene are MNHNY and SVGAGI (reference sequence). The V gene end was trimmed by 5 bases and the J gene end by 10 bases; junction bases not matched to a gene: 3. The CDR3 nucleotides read TGTGCCAGCAGTACCCTAGCGGGGGAGCAGTTCTTC. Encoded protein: CASSTLAGEQFF.

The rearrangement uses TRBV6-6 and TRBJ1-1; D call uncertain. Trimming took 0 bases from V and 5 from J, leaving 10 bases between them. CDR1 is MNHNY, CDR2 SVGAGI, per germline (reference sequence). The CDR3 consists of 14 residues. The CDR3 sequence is CASSYSKGITEAFF. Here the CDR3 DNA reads TGTGCCAGCAGTTACTCGAAAGGGATAACTGAAGCTTTCTTT.

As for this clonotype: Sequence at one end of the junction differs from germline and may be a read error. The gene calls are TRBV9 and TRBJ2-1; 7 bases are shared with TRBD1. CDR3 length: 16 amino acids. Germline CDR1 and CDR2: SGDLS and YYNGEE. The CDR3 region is CAGSVGTGVGYNEQFF. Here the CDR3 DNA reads TGTGCCGGCAGCGTAGGAACAGGGGTCGGCTACAATGAGCAGTTCTTC.

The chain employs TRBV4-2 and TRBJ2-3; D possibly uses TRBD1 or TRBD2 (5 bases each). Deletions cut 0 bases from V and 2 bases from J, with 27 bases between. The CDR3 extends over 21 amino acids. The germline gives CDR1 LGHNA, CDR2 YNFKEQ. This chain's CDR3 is CASSQDEFSLEGGADTDTQYF. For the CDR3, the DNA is TGTGCCAGCAGCCAAGACGAATTTTCCCTCGAGGGTGGGGCAGACACAGATACGCAGTATTTT.

The CDR3 loop reads CASSLVTGTGFFDGELFF. DNA for the CDR3: TGTGCCAGCAGCTTAGTTACCGGGACAGGGTTTTTCGATGGGGAGCTGTTTTTT. The gene calls are TRBV7-6 and TRBJ2-2, with 9 bases identical to TRBD1. Germline V gene data show CDR1 as SGHVS and CDR2 as FNYEAQ. This CDR3 comprises 18 residues. Unmatched junction bases numbered 14, after V lost 1 base and J lost 8 bases.

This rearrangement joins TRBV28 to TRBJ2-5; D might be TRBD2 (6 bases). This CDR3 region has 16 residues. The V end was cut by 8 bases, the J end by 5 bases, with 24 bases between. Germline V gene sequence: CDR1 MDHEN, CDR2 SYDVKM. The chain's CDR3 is CASGFLLRGTGETQYF. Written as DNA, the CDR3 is TGTGCCAGCGGGTTCTTACTACGGGGGACGGGGGAGACCCAGTACTTC.

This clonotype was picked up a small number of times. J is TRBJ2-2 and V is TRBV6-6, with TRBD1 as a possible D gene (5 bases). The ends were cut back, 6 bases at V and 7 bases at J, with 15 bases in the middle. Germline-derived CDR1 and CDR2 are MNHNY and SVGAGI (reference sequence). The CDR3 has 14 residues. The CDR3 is CASRLQGEIGELFF. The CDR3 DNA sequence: TGTGCCAGCAGGTTGCAGGGCGAAATCGGGGAGCTGTTTTTT.

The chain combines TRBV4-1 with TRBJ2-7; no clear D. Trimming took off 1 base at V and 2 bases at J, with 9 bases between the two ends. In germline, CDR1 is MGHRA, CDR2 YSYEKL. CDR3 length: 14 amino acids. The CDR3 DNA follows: TGCGCCAGCAGCCAAGTTAACGGAGCCTACGAGCAGTACTTC. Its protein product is CASSQVNGAYEQYF.

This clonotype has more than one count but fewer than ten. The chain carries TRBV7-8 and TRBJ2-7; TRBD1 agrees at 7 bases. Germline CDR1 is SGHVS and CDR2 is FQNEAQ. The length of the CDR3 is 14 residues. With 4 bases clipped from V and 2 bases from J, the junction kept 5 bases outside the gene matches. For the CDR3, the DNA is TGTGCCAGCAGCTGGCGACAGGGCCCCTACGAGCAGTACTTC. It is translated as CASSWRQGPYEQYF.